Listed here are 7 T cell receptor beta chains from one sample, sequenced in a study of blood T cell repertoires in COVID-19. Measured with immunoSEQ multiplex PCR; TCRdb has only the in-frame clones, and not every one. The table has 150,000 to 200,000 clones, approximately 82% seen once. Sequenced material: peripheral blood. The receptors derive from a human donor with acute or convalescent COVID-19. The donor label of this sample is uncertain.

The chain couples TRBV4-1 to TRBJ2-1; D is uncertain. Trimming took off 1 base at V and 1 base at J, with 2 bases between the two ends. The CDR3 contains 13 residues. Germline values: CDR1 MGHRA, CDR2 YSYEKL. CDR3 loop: CASSQVSYNEQFF. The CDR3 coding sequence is TGCGCCAGCAGCCAAGTATCCTACAATGAGCAGTTCTTC.

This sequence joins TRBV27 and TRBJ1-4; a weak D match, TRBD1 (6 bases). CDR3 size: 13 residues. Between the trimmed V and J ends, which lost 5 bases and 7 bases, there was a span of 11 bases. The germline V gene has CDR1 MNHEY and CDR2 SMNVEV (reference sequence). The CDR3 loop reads CASSLQGSEKLFF. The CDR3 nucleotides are TGTGCCAGCAGTCTTCAGGGGAGTGAAAAACTGTTTTTT. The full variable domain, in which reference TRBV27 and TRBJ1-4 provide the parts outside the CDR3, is EAQVTQNPRYLITVTGKKLTVTCSQNMNHEYMSWYRQDPGLGLRQIYYSMNVEVTDKGDVPEGYKVSRKEKRNFPLILESPSPNQTSLYFCASSLQGSEKLFFGSGTQLSVL.

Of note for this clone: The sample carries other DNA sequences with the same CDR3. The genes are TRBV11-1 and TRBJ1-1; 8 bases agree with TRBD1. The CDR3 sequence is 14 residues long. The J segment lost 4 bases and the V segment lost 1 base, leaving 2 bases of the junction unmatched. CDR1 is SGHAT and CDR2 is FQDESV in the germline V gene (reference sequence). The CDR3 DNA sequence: TGTGCCAGCAGCTTAGGACAGGGGAGCACTGAAGCTTTCTTT. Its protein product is CASSLGQGSTEAFF.

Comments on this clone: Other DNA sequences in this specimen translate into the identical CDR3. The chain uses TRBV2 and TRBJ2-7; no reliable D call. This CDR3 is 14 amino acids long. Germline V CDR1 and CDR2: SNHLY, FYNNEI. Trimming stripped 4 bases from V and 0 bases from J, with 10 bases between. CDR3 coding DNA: TGTGCCAGCAGTGCGACGGGTAGCTCCTACGAGCAGTACTTC. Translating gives CASSATGSSYEQYF.

CDR3 coding DNA: TGTGCCAGCAGCCCCCATGTGGGACAGTCCCCCGAAGCTTTCTTT. This translates into CASSPHVGQSPEAFF. The chain links TRBV14 to TRBJ1-1; TRBD1 matches 7 bases. The CDR3 has 15 amino acids. The germline V gene encodes CDR1 SGHDN and CDR2 FVKESK. J was trimmed by 8 bases and V by 4 bases; bases with no gene match: 13.

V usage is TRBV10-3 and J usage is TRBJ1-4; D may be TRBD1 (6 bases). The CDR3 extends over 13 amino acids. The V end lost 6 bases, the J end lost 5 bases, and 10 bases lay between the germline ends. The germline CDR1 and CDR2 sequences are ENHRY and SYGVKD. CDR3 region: CAIRDSQNEKLFF. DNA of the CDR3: TGTGCCATCAGGGACAGCCAAAATGAAAAACTGTTTTTT.

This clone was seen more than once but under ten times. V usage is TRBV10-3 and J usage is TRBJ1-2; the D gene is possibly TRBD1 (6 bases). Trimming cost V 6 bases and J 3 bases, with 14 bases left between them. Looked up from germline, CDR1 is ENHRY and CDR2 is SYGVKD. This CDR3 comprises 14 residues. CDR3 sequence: CAISLGGGDYGYTF. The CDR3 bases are TGTGCCATCAGCCTCGGCGGGGGCGACTATGGCTACACCTTC.